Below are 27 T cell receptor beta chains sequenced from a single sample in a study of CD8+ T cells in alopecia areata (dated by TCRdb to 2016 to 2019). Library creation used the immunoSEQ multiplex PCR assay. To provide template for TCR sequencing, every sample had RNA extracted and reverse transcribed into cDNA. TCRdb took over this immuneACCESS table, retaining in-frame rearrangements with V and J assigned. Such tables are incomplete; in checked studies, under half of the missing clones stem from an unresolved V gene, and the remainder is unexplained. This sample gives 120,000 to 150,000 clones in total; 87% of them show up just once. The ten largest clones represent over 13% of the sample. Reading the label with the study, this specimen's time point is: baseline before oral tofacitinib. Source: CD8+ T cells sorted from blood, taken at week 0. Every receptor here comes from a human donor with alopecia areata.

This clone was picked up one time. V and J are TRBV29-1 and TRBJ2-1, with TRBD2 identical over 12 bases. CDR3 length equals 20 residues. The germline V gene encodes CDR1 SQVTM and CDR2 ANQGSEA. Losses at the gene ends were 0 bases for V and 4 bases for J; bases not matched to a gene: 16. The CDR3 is CSVEDVGVSTSGSSYNEQFF. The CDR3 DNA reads TGCAGCGTTGAAGATGTCGGGGTGTCGACTAGCGGGAGTAGTTACAATGAGCAGTTCTTC.

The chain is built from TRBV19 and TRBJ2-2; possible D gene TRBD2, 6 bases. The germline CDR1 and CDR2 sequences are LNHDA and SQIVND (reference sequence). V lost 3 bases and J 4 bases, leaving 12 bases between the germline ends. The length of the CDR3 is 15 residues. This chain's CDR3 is CASSILGTPTGELFF. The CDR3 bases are TGTGCCAGTAGTATTCTCGGGACTCCCACCGGGGAGCTGTTTTTT.

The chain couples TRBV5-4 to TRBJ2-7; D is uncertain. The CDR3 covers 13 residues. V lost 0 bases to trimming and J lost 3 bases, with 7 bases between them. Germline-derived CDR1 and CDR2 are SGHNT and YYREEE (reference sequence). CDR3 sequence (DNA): TGTGCCAGCAGCTTGGAGGCAGACTACGAGCAGTACTTC. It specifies CASSLEADYEQYF. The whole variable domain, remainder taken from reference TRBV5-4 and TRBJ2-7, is ETGVTQSPTHLIKTRGQQVTLRCSSQSGHNTVSWYQQALGQGPQFIFQYYREEENGRGNFPPRFSGLQFPNYSSELNVNALELDDSALYLCASSLEADYEQYFGPGTRLTVT.

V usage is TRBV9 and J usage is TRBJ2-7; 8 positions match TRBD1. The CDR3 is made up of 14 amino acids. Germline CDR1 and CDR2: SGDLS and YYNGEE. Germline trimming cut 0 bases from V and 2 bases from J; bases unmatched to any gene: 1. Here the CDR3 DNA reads TGTGCCAGCAGCGTAGGACAGGGGCCCTACGAGCAGTACTTC. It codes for CASSVGQGPYEQYF. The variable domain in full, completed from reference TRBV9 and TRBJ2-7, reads DSGVTQTPKHLITATGQRVTLRCSPRSGDLSVYWYQQSLDQGLQFLIQYYNGEERAKGNILERFSAQQFPDLHSELNLSSLELGDSALYFCASSVGQGPYEQYFGPGTRLTVT.

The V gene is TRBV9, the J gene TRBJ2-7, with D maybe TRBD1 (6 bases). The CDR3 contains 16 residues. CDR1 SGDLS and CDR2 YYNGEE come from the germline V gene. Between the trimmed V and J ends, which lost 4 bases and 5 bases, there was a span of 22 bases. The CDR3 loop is CASSPDPTVRQDEQYF. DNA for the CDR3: TGTGCCAGCAGCCCCGACCCAACGGTACGACAGGACGAGCAGTACTTC.

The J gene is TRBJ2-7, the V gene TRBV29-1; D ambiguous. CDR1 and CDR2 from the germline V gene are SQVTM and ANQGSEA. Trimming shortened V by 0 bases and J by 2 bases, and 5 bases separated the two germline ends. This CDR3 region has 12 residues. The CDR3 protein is CSVEDKPYEQYF. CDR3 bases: TGCAGCGTTGAAGACAAGCCCTACGAGCAGTACTTC.

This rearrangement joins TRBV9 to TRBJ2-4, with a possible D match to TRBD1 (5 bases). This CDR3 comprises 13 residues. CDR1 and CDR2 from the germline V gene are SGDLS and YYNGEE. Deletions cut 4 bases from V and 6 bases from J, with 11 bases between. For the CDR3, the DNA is TGTGCCAGCAGCCCCCCCAGGGCAAACATTCAGTACTTC. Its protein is CASSPPRANIQYF.

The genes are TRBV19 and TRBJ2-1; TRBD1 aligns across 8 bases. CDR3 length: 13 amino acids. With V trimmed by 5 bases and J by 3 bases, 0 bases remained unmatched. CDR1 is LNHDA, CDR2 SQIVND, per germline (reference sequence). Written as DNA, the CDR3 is TGTGCCAGTAGTGACAGGGGCTACAATGAGCAGTTCTTC. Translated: CASSDRGYNEQFF.

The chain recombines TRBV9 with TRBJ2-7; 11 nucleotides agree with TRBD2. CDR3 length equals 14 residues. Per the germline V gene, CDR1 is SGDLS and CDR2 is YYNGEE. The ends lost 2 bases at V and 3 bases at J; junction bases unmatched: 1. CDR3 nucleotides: TGTGCCAGCAGCGTGGGGACTAGCGGCTACGAGCAGTACTTC. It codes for CASSVGTSGYEQYF.

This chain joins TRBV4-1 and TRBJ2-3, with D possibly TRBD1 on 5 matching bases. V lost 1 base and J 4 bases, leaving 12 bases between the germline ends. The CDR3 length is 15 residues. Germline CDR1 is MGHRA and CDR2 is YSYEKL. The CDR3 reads CASSQGQPRADTQYF. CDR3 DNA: TGCGCCAGCAGCCAAGGACAGCCTAGGGCAGATACGCAGTATTTT.

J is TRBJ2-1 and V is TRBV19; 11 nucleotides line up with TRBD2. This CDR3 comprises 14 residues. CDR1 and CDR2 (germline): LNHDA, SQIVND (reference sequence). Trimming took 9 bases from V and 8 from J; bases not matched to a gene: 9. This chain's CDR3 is CASRLAGGPDEQFF. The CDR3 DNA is TGTGCCAGCCGCTTAGCGGGAGGGCCCGATGAGCAGTTCTTC.

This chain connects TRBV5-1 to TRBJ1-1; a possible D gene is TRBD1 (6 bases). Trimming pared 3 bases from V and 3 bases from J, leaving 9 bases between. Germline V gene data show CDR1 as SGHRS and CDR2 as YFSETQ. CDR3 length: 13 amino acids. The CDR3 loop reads CASSSQGHTEAFF. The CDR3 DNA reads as TGCGCCAGCAGCTCACAGGGCCACACTGAAGCTTTCTTT.

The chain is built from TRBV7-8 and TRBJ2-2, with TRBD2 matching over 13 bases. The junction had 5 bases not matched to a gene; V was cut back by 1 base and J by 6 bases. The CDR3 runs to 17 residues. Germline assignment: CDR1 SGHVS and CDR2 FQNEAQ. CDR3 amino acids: CASSLVLAGGRSGELFF. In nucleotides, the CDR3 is TGTGCCAGCAGCTTAGTACTAGCGGGAGGGCGGTCCGGGGAGCTGTTTTTT.

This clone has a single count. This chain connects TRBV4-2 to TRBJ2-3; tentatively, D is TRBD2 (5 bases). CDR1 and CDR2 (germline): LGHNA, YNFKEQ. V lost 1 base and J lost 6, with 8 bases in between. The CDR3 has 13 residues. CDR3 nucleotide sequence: TGTGCCAGCAGCCAAGCACTAGGTGATACGCAGTATTTT. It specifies CASSQALGDTQYF.

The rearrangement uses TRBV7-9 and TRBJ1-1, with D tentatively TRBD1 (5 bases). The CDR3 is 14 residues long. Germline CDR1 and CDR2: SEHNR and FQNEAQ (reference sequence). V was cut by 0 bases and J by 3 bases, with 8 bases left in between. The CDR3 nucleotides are TGTGCCAGCAGCTTAGCGCTAGGGGACACTGAAGCTTTCTTT. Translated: CASSLALGDTEAFF.

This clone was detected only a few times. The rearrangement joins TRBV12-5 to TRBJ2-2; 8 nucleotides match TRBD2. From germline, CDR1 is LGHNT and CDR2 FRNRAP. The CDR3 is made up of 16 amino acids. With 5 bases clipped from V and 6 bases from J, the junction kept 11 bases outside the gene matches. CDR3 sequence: CASGNVPGLVPGELFF. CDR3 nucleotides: TGTGCTAGTGGTAACGTCCCGGGACTAGTACCCGGGGAGCTGTTTTTT.

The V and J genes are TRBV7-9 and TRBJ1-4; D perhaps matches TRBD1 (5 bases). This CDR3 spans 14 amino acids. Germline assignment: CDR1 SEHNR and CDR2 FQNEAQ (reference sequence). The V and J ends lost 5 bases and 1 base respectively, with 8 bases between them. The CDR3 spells CASSNGGTNEKLFF. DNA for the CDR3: TGTGCCAGCAGCAACGGGGGAACTAATGAAAAACTGTTTTTT.

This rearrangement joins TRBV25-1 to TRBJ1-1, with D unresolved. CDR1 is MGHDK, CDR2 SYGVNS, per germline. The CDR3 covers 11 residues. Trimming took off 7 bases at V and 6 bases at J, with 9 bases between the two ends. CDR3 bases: TGTGCCAGCATCCTGGGTTCTGAAGCTTTCTTT. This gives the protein CASILGSEAFF.

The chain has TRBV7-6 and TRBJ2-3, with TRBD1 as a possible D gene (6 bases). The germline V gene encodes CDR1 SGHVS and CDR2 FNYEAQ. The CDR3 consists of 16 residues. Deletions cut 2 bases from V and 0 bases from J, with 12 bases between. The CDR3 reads CASSLRQGPSTDTQYF. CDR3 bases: TGTGCCAGCAGCTTACGTCAGGGGCCTAGCACAGATACGCAGTATTTT. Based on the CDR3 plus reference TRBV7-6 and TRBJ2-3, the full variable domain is GAGVSQSPRYKVTKRGQDVALRCDPISGHVSLYWYRQALGQGPEFLTYFNYEAQQDKSGLPNDRFSAERPEGSISTLTIQRTEQRDSAMYRCASSLRQGPSTDTQYFGPGTRLTVL.

In nucleotides, the CDR3 is TGTGCCAGCAGCGTAGGGCCATCAGTCAGGGAGCAGTACTTC. Encoded protein: CASSVGPSVREQYF. This chain links TRBV9 with TRBJ2-7; D is ambiguous. Germline assignment: CDR1 SGDLS and CDR2 YYNGEE. The CDR3 contains 14 residues. The V gene lost 0 bases and the J gene lost 7 bases, with 14 bases spanning the gap.

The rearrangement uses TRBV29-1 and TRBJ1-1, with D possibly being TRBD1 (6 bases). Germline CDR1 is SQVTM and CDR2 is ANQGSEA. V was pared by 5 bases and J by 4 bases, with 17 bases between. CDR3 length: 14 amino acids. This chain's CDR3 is CSVWDKAVTTEAFF. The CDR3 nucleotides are TGCAGCGTTTGGGACAAGGCGGTTACCACTGAAGCTTTCTTT.

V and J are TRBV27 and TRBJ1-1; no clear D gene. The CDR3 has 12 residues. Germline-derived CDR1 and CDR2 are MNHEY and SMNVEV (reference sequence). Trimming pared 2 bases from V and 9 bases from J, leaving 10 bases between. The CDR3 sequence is CASSLKGRKAFF. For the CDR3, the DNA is TGTGCCAGCAGTTTAAAAGGACGGAAAGCTTTCTTT.

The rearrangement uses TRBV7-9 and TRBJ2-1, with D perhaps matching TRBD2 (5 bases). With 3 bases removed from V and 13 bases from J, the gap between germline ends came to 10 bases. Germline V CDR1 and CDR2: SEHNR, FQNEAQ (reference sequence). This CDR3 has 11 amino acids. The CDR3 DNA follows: TGTGCCAGCAGCTTTTCGGGGAACCAGTTCTTC. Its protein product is CASSFSGNQFF.

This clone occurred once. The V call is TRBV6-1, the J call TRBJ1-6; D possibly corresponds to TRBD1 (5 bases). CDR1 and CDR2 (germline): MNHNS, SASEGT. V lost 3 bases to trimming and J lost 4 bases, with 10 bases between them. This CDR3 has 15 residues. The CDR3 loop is CASSDPQGYNSPLHF. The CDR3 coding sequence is TGTGCCAGCAGTGACCCCCAGGGTTATAATTCACCCCTCCACTTT.

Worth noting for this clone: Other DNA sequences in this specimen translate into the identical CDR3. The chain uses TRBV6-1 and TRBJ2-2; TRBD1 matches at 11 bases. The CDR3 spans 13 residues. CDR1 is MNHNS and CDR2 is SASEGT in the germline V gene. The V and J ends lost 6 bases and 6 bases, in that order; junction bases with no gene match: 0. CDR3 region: CASRGQGAGELFF. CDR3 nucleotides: TGTGCCAGCAGGGGACAGGGGGCCGGGGAGCTGTTTTTT.

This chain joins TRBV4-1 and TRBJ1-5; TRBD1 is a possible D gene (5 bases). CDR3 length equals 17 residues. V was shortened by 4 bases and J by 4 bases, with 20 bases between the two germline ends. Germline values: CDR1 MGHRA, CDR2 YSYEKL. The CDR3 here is CASSPHPPGGGNQPQHF. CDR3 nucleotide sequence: TGCGCCAGCAGCCCCCACCCCCCCGGGGGGGGGAATCAGCCCCAGCATTTT.

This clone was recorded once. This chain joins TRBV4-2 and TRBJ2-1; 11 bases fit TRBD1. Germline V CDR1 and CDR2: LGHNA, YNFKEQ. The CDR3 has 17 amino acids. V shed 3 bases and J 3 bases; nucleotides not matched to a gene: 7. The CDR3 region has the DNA TGTGCCAGCAGCCAGAGAACCGGGACAGGGGGCTACAATGAGCAGTTCTTC. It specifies CASSQRTGTGGYNEQFF.